This T cell receptor beta chain was identified during a study of T cells in tumors and immune-related adverse events (dated by TCRdb to the early 2020s). According to the germline V gene, CDR1 reads SNHLY and CDR2 reads FYNNEI. The CDR3 contains 14 residues, cysteine and phenylalanine counted. Just CDR3 DNA is preserved here, 42 bases in frame from base 1. V and J lose 1 base and 5 bases, and a span of 11 bases separates them. The immunoSEQ assay was used to amplify and sequence the TCR beta locus, producing bulk TCR Vbeta CDR3 data. The paper's processing steps were these. CDR3s were excluded if they were non-productive, were shorter than 7 amino acids, or did not start with C or end with F/W. Analysis was restricted to specimens with at least 1000 reads, and each clonotype was defined at the amino acid level. Clonality was computed as 1 minus Pielou's evenness. Library sizes were equalized by abundance-weighted random subsampling with replacement, which was repeated 100 times so that 95% confidence intervals could be reported. Repertoire overlap was quantified using the Morisita overlap index, and the top 40 clones per specimen were examined for overlap with the irAE. The immuneACCESS repertoire file appears here via TCRdb, limited to in-frame rearrangements. These files lack a portion of the clones; in checked studies, under half of the deficit traces to unresolved V genes, and the cause of the others is not known. V and J calls and clone size are copied from that table; D and trimming were computed from the DNA. This sample comprises tens of thousands of clones, around 90% of them detected only once. Of the sample, approximately 1.4% falls within the top ten clones.

About this clone: The specificity of this receptor is unknown. No base-level quality is on record; no much larger clone is a single base apart.

The treatment or condition label on this specimen signifies: nivolumab (PD-1 blockade) given before sampling. The DNeasy Blood and Tissue Kit was used to extract DNA from formalin-fixed paraffin-embedded specimens. The clonotype originates from a female donor with metastatic renal cell carcinoma. The chain was built from TRBV2 and TRBJ1-2; the D segment could be TRBD1, given 6 matching bases. The input for sequencing was lymph node tissue, taken from a patient treated with anti-PD-1 therapy. The CDR3 region: CASSEGGQIYGYTF. The nucleotide sequence is TGTGCCAGCAGTGAAGGGGGGCAGATTTATGGCTACACCTTC.